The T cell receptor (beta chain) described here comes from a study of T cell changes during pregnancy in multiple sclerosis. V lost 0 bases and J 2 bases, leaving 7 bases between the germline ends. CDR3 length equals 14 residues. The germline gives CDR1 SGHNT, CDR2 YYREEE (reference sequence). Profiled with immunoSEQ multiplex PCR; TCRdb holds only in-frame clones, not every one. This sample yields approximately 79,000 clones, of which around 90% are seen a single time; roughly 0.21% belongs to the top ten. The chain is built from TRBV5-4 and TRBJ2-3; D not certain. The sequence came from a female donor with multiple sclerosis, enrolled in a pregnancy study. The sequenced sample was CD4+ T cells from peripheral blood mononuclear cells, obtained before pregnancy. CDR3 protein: CASSLDGSTDTQYF. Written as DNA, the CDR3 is TGTGCCAGCAGCTTGGACGGTTCCACAGATACGCAGTATTTT.